The clone carrying this T cell receptor beta chain was picked up a small number of times. Its target is not known. This sample stems from a study of T cell responses to AZD1222 COVID-19 vaccine. TCRdb keeps only in-frame clones here, not all; method: immunoSEQ multiplex PCR. Among about 93,000 clones listed, 86% were seen once. Germline V lookup: CDR1 SGHTA, CDR2 FQGNSA. Trimming took off 0 bases at V and 4 bases at J, with 4 bases between the two ends. The CDR3 sequence is 13 residues long. Study-level findings and limits: When two AZD1222 doses had been given, Spike-specific TCR breadth and depth rose. The donor cohort was predominantly white British with a female majority, and clonal diversity may have been underestimated.

Source: peripheral blood, taken on day 0 of AZD1222 vaccination. V usage is TRBV7-2 and J usage is TRBJ2-1; D remains unclear. The origin of this receptor is an adult in good health. CDR3 nucleotides: TGTGCCAGCAGCTTAGCCCAATACAATGAGCAGTTCTTC. Its protein product is CASSLAQYNEQFF.